One sample yielded the 14 T cell receptor beta chains listed below, sequenced in a study of cytomegalovirus exposure and HLA in healthy donors. This table comes from immunoSEQ multiplex PCR, and its TCRdb copy is limited to in-frame clones, with some not included. This sample yields over 150,000 clones, of which about 89% are seen a single time; 3% to 3.5% belongs to the top ten. Sequencing was carried out using PBMCs. These receptors all stem from a woman under 30 in good health and CMV-seropositive.

V usage is TRBV5-4 and J usage is TRBJ1-2, with 7 positions matching TRBD1. Trimming took 2 bases from V and 4 from J; bases not matched to a gene: 8. Per germline, CDR1 SGHNT and CDR2 YYREEE (reference sequence). CDR3 length equals 15 residues. Here the CDR3 DNA reads TGTGCCAGCAGCTTCGGGGACAGCTCGACCTATGGCTACACCTTC. Its protein is CASSFGDSSTYGYTF.

V is TRBV5-1 and J is TRBJ2-7; D gene unclear. V was cut by 1 base and J by 2 bases, with 10 bases left in between. The CDR3 covers 14 residues. Germline CDR1 is SGHRS and CDR2 is YFSETQ. The CDR3: CASSLKHKTYEQYF. The CDR3 DNA reads TGCGCCAGCAGCTTGAAGCATAAGACCTACGAGCAGTACTTC.

The chain joins TRBV5-8 to TRBJ1-3; possibly TRBD1 for D (6 bases). The CDR3 is 15 residues long. V was trimmed by 4 bases and J by 0 bases, leaving 11 bases between them. Per germline, CDR1 SGHTS and CDR2 YDEGEE. CDR3 sequence reads: CASSLDSYSGNTIYF. Written as DNA, the CDR3 is TGTGCCAGCAGCCTGGACAGCTACTCTGGAAACACCATATATTTT.

The rearrangement uses TRBV11-2 and TRBJ2-5; 7 bases line up with TRBD2. Trimming took 5 bases from V and 9 from J; bases not matched to a gene: 24. Germline values: CDR1 SGHAT, CDR2 FQNNGV. The CDR3 consists of 18 residues. The CDR3 loop is CASSGRGEPGLLPGAQYF. The CDR3 DNA is TGTGCCAGCAGCGGACGGGGAGAACCGGGACTACTCCCGGGGGCCCAGTACTTC.

The CDR3 sequence: CASTTPGFGHTDTQYF. In DNA, the CDR3 is TGTGCCAGCACCACACCGGGGTTCGGCCACACAGATACGCAGTATTTT. V and J are TRBV5-6 and TRBJ2-3; D is perhaps TRBD2 (5 bases). This CDR3 comprises 16 residues. Germline V gene sequence: CDR1 SGHDT, CDR2 YYEEEE. Trimming took off 6 bases at V and 2 bases at J, with 19 bases between the two ends.

The rearrangement links TRBV7-2 to TRBJ2-5, with D maybe TRBD2 (6 bases). V was trimmed by 5 bases and J by 5 bases, leaving 9 bases between them. The CDR3 length is 12 residues. Germline CDR1 and CDR2: SGHTA and FQGNSA. The CDR3 nucleotides read TGTGCCAGCAGCCCCGCGGGGGAGACCCAGTACTTC. As protein: CASSPAGETQYF.

The chain has TRBV28 and TRBJ1-4; TRBD1 matches at 8 bases. V dropped 6 bases and J dropped 7; count of bases not matched to a gene: 13. The CDR3 has 16 amino acids. The germline V gene has CDR1 MDHEN and CDR2 SYDVKM. This chain's CDR3 is CASRDPQGASFEKLFF. In nucleotides, the CDR3 is TGTGCCAGCAGGGACCCTCAGGGGGCAAGTTTTGAAAAACTGTTTTTT.

The rearrangement joins TRBV30 to TRBJ1-2; D perhaps matches TRBD1 (5 bases). The V gene's germline CDR1 is GTSNPN and CDR2 SVGIG (reference sequence). This CDR3 contains 12 residues. V lost 4 bases to trimming and J lost 5 bases, with 11 bases between them. CDR3 sequence (DNA): TGTGCCTGGATAAGGGGTTTATATGGCTACACCTTC. Translating it yields CAWIRGLYGYTF.

The V call is TRBV19, the J call TRBJ2-7; 8 positions match TRBD2. The CDR3 extends over 14 amino acids. J was trimmed by 5 bases and V by 5 bases; bases with no gene match: 8. The germline V gene has CDR1 LNHDA and CDR2 SQIVND (reference sequence). Here the CDR3 reads CASSPLAGSDEQYF. CDR3 bases: TGTGCCAGTAGTCCGCTAGCGGGCTCTGACGAGCAGTACTTC.

This chain connects TRBV28 to TRBJ2-5; no clear D. The CDR3 spans 11 residues. V lost 2 bases and J lost 9, with 7 bases in between. Germline V CDR1 and CDR2: MDHEN, SYDVKM. This CDR3 is CASSLGLAQYF. The CDR3 bases are TGTGCCAGCAGTTTAGGCCTAGCCCAGTACTTC.

V and J are TRBV28 and TRBJ1-4; 12 bases are shared with TRBD1. Germline loops: CDR1 MDHEN, CDR2 SYDVKM. V gave up 5 bases and J gave up 10 bases; unmatched junction bases: 8. This CDR3 has 15 residues. The CDR3 loop reads CASSPPGTGGGKLFF. CDR3 nucleotide sequence: TGTGCCAGCAGTCCGCCGGGGACAGGGGGCGGAAAACTGTTTTTT.

V is TRBV4-1 and J is TRBJ1-1; D is ambiguous. The V gene lost 1 base and the J gene lost 4 bases, with 19 bases spanning the gap. The CDR3 spans 17 residues. The germline V gene has CDR1 MGHRA and CDR2 YSYEKL. The CDR3 coding sequence is TGCGCCAGCAGCCAAGTAGATATGGGTTTCGCGGGCACTGAAGCTTTCTTT. This sequence encodes CASSQVDMGFAGTEAFF.

The genes are TRBV5-1 and TRBJ2-1; a possible D gene is TRBD2 (5 bases). Germline V gives CDR1 SGHRS, CDR2 YFSETQ. The V end lost 3 bases, the J end lost 0 bases, and 13 bases lay between the germline ends. The CDR3 has 16 residues. The CDR3, as DNA: TGCGCCAGCAGCTGGAAGGCGGGCGGCTCCTACAATGAGCAGTTCTTC. Translated: CASSWKAGGSYNEQFF.

V is TRBV2 and J is TRBJ2-3, with 8 bases fitting TRBD2. The V and J ends lost 8 bases and 2 bases, in that order; junction bases with no gene match: 15. The germline V gene encodes CDR1 SNHLY and CDR2 FYNNEI. The CDR3 extends over 17 amino acids. Written as DNA, the CDR3 is TGTGCCAGCCCGGAGGAGTTGGGACTAGACGACACAGATACGCAGTATTTT. This codes for CASPEELGLDDTDTQYF.